The 13 T cell receptor beta chains in this list originate from one sample, sequenced in a study of T-cell reconstitution after alpha-beta-depleted transplantation in children listed by TCRdb under 2016. Libraries came from PCR. Sequenced on an Illumina HiSeq 2500. TCR libraries were prepared with molecular barcoding, using unique molecular identifiers to normalize TCRbeta repertoire quantification. Through fastp at Q25 and MiXCR, TCRdb rebuilt clones from the public reads, retaining in-frame beta chains. One record per CDR3 amino acid sequence lists the most common genes and DNA. The sample table contains about 600,000 distinct CDR3 sequences; only one count was recorded for more than 20% of them. The ten biggest clones cover less than 15% of the sample. The treatment or condition label, read with the paper, signifies: allogeneic hematopoietic cell transplantation with graft depleted of TCRalphabeta T cells and CD19 B cells.

This material consisted of PBMCs, mostly from graft donor cells, taken 360 days after TCRalphabeta/CD19-depleted stem cell transplant. Receptors were obtained from a boy younger than two who had a stem cell transplant for acute myeloid leukemia, so the T cells may come from the graft donor.

This clonotype was recorded many times. The chain carries TRBV7-2 and TRBJ2-3; 11 positions match TRBD2. The V gene end was trimmed by 5 bases and the J gene end by 2 bases; junction bases not matched to a gene: 9. This CDR3 is 17 amino acids long. Germline values: CDR1 SGHTA, CDR2 FQGNSA. The CDR3 loop reads CASSQEGTSGTTDTQYF. Written as DNA, the CDR3 is TGTGCCAGCAGCCAAGAAGGGACTAGCGGAACCACAGATACGCAGTATTTT. The full variable domain, completed using reference TRBV7-2 and TRBJ2-3, is GAGVSQSPSNKVTEKGKDVELRCDPISGHTALYWYRQSLGQGLEFLIYFQGNSAPDKSGLPSDRFSAERTGGSVSTLTIQRTQQEDSAVYLCASSQEGTSGTTDTQYFGPGTRLTVL.

This clonotype was observed a few times. This chain links TRBV19 with TRBJ1-5; TRBD1 matches at 9 bases. Germline V gives CDR1 LNHDA, CDR2 SQIVND (reference sequence). V lost 3 bases to trimming and J lost 5 bases; unmatched junction nucleotides: 2. This CDR3 spans 14 amino acids. Here the CDR3 DNA reads TGTGCCAGTAGTATCCGGACAGGGGATCAGCCCCAGCATTTT. Amino acid sequence: CASSIRTGDQPQHF.

The chain has TRBV3-1 and TRBJ2-1, with 12 bases lining up with TRBD2. This CDR3 has 16 residues. With 3 bases clipped from V and 8 bases from J, the junction kept 8 bases outside the gene matches. The germline V gene encodes CDR1 LGHDT and CDR2 YNNKEL (reference sequence). The CDR3 DNA reads as TGTGCCAGCAGCCATGTACTAGCGGGGGGCTCGGATGAGCAGTTCTTC. It encodes CASSHVLAGGSDEQFF.

This clonotype came up a few times. CDR3 bases: TGCGCCAGCAGTTTGACCGCGGGGGTCTCGAGCACAGATACGCAGTATTTT. Protein product: CASSLTAGVSSTDTQYF. The genes are TRBV5-1 and TRBJ2-3; 7 nucleotides line up with TRBD2. Germline values: CDR1 SGHRS, CDR2 YFSETQ. The CDR3 contains 17 residues. V shed 5 bases and J 0 bases; nucleotides not matched to a gene: 12.

The chain employs TRBV27 and TRBJ2-7; 8 bases align to TRBD1. This CDR3 has 15 amino acids. Germline assignment: CDR1 MNHEY and CDR2 SMNVEV (reference sequence). V trimming: 5 bases; J trimming: 3 bases; junction bases outside the gene matches: 9. CDR3 DNA sequence: TGTGCCAGCAGTCCGGGACAGGCGATGGGCTACGAGCAGTACTTC. Translated: CASSPGQAMGYEQYF.

At least ten counts were recorded for this clonotype. One end of the junction does not line up with germline, which may come from a read error. CDR3 nucleotide sequence: TGTGCCAGCAGCTTAGATAACTCACCCCTCCACTTT. Its protein product is CASSLDNSPLHF. V gene TRBV12-3 or TRBV12-4 combines with J gene TRBJ1-6; D is undetermined. CDR3 length: 12 amino acids.

This rearrangement joins TRBV29-1 to TRBJ1-1; no firm D call. V was clipped by 1 base and J by 2 bases, with 17 bases between them. This CDR3 comprises 16 residues. Germline values: CDR1 SQVTM, CDR2 ANQGSEA. The CDR3 here is CSVEGGDTSINTEAFF. CDR3 in DNA: TGCAGCGTTGAAGGGGGTGATACAAGTATCAACACTGAAGCTTTCTTT.

In this sample, this clonotype turned up a few times. This chain links TRBV20-1 with TRBJ1-1; D uncertain. Trimming shortened V by 0 bases and J by 6 bases, and 11 bases separated the two germline ends. The germline V gene encodes CDR1 DFQATT and CDR2 SNEGSKA (reference sequence). This CDR3 has 13 residues. CDR3 bases: TGCAGTGCTAGAGATCCTGGATCGGCTGAAGCTTTCTTT. It is translated as CSARDPGSAEAFF.

In its sample, this clonotype was seen many times. The J gene is TRBJ2-7, the V gene TRBV7-9; the match to TRBD2 covers 9 bases. After removal of 3 bases from V and 5 bases from J, the junction contained 11 bases not matched to a gene. CDR3 size: 16 residues. Germline CDR1 reads SEHNR; CDR2 reads FQNEAQ (reference sequence). The CDR3 is CASSLGGLAVVDEQYF. CDR3 sequence (DNA): TGTGCCAGCAGCTTGGGGGGACTAGCTGTGGTAGACGAGCAGTACTTC. The full variable domain, its missing parts supplied by reference TRBV7-9 and TRBJ2-7, is DTGVSQNPRHKITKRGQNVTFRCDPISEHNRLYWYRQTLGQGPEFLTYFQNEAQLEKSRLLSDRFSAERPKGSFSTLEIQRTEQGDSAMYLCASSLGGLAVVDEQYFGPGTRLTVT.

The chain couples TRBV7-6 to TRBJ2-1; no clear D gene. CDR1 and CDR2 (germline): SGHVS, FNYEAQ. V lost 7 bases and J lost 7, with 14 bases in between. The CDR3 has 13 amino acids. CDR3 region: CASTRSGVNEQFF. The CDR3 bases are TGTGCCAGCACCCGATCCGGCGTGAATGAGCAGTTCTTC.

This clonotype was seen only a few times. The J gene is TRBJ2-7, the V gene TRBV6-5, with 12 bases aligning to TRBD2. The germline gives CDR1 MNHEY, CDR2 SVGAGI. CDR3 length: 19 amino acids. The J segment lost 0 bases and the V segment lost 0 bases, leaving 9 bases of the junction unmatched. The DNA for the CDR3 is TGTGCCAGCAGTTACTCCCCCGGACTAGCGGGGAAGAGCTCCTACGAGCAGTACGTC. Amino acid sequence: CASSYSPGLAGKSSYEQYV.

V is TRBV12-5 and J is TRBJ2-1; D tentatively reads TRBD1 or TRBD2 (5 bases each). Trimming pared 4 bases from V and 5 bases from J, leaving 9 bases between. This CDR3 has 13 amino acids. Germline values: CDR1 LGHNT, CDR2 FRNRAP. CDR3 sequence reads: CASGWGFHNEQFF. CDR3 nucleotides: TGTGCTAGTGGTTGGGGGTTCCACAATGAGCAGTTCTTC.

This clonotype was detected only a few times. The genes are TRBV20-1 and TRBJ1-4; no reliable D call. This CDR3 has 14 residues. The ends were cut back, 6 bases at V and 0 bases at J, with 11 bases in the middle. CDR1 and CDR2 (germline): DFQATT, SNEGSKA (reference sequence). The CDR3 spells CSAKSSPTNEKLFF. DNA of the CDR3: TGCAGTGCGAAGTCGTCTCCAACTAATGAAAAACTGTTTTTT.